The sequence of this TCR beta chain was determined in a study of cytomegalovirus exposure and HLA in healthy donors. The study's findings and limits: In a later analysis, most CMV-associated TCR beta chains appeared HLA-restricted. Several V segments, TRBV6-2 and TRBV6-3 among them, could not be told apart and were dropped.

Primers: 60 Vbeta forward and 13 Jbeta reverse. Study processing details: About 11 million of the about 80 million unique TCR beta chains counted in a later analysis were shared. Method: immunoSEQ multiplex PCR; TCRdb's copy keeps in-frame clones and lacks some. V, J and clone size are taken as reported in that table, and D and trimming were inferred from the DNA itself. The sample consists of roughly 140,000 clones, roughly three quarters of them appearing once. The V gene's germline CDR1 is SGHRS and CDR2 YFSETQ. V was trimmed by 4 bases and J by 0 bases, leaving 14 bases between them. The CDR3 has 16 amino acids. As concerns this clone: Its antigen is still unknown.

The receptor's source is a woman aged 40 to 50 in good health and CMV-seropositive. Sequenced material: PBMCs. The rearrangement joins TRBV5-1 to TRBJ2-1, with unresolved D. The CDR3 DNA is TGCGCCAGCAGCCTTCGTGCGTCGAGCTCCTACAATGAGCAGTTCTTC. Translating it yields CASSLRASSSYNEQFF. Together with reference TRBV5-1 and TRBJ2-1, the CDR3 gives the full variable domain: KAGVTQTPRYLIKTRGQQVTLSCSPISGHRSVSWYQQTPGQGLQFLFEYFSETQRNKGNFPGRFSGRQFSNSRSEMNVSTLELGDSALYLCASSLRASSSYNEQFFGPGTRLTVL.